This TCR beta chain stems from a study of CD8 T cells in Susac syndrome. Broader study findings: As acknowledged by the study, its TCR sequencing and HLA analysis included a relatively small number of individuals.

In blood CD8+ and CD4+ T cells, TCR beta underwent sequencing. In contrast to the negatively isolated CD8+ and CD4+ T cells, TEMRA cells were FACS-enriched. CDR1 is SQVTM and CDR2 is ANQGSEA in the germline V gene. With 4 bases removed from V and 2 bases from J, the gap between germline ends came to 8 bases. The CDR3 runs to 12 residues. A quantity of about 0.5 to 1 ug RNA underwent reverse transcription using random hexamers. MiXCR, run by TCRdb on the immunoSEQ multiplex PCR reads, gives a single entry per CDR3 protein. The data show 100,000 to 150,000 distinct CDR3 sequences, over 90% seen once. In the case of this clonotype: Antigen: not known.

This sequence was found in a human donor in good health. This chain uses TRBV29-1 with TRBJ1-1; D unresolved. Specimen: CD4+ T cells from PBMCs. This chain's CDR3 is CSVAQSNTEAFF. The DNA of the CDR3 is TGCAGCGTTGCCCAGAGTAACACTGAAGCTTTCTTT.